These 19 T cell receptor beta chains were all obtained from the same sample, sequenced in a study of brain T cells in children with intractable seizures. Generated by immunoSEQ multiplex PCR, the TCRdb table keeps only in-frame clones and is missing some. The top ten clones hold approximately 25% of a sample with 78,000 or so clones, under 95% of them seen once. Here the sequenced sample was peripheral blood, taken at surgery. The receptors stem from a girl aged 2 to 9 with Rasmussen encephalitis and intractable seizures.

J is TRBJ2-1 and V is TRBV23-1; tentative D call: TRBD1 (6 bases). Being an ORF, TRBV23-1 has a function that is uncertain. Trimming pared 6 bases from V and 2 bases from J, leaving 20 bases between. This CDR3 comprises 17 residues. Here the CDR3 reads CASRHPRRTVTYNEQFF. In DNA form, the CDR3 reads TGCGCCAGCAGACATCCTCGGCGGACAGTAACCTACAATGAGCAGTTCTTC.

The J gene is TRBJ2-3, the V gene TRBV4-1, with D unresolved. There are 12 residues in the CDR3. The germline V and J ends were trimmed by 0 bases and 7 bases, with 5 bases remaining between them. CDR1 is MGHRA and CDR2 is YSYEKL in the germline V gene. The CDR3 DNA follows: TGCGCCAGCAGCCAAGATCGGAATACGCAGTATTTT. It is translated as CASSQDRNTQYF.

The CDR3 DNA is TGCGCCAGCAGCTTTAGGACAGGGGAAGAGACCCAGTACTTC. Protein product: CASSFRTGEETQYF. The chain combines TRBV5-1 with TRBJ2-5; 9 nucleotides agree with TRBD1. V was pared by 2 bases and J by 3 bases, with 2 bases of the junction left unmatched. This CDR3 contains 14 residues. Germline V lookup: CDR1 SGHRS, CDR2 YFSETQ. Full variable domain (missing parts from reference TRBV5-1 and TRBJ2-5): KAGVTQTPRYLIKTRGQQVTLSCSPISGHRSVSWYQQTPGQGLQFLFEYFSETQRNKGNFPGRFSGRQFSNSRSEMNVSTLELGDSALYLCASSFRTGEETQYFGPGTRLLVL.

CDR3 in DNA: TGTGCCAGCAGTTCGACCTCCGGGATCTACGAGCAGTACTTC. Protein product: CASSSTSGIYEQYF. This chain uses TRBV27 with TRBJ2-7; D perhaps matches TRBD2 (5 bases). Germline V gene lookup returns CDR1 MNHEY and CDR2 SMNVEV (reference sequence). CDR3 length: 14 residues. V lost 4 bases and J lost 3, with 13 bases in between.

CDR3 sequence: CASRRQGAQGYTF. CDR3 bases: TGTGCCAGCAGGCGACAGGGGGCGCAGGGCTACACCTTC. The V gene is TRBV27, the J gene TRBJ1-2; 10 bases agree with TRBD1. The CDR3 contains 13 residues. In germline, CDR1 is MNHEY, CDR2 SMNVEV (reference sequence). The junction had 6 bases not matched to a gene; V was cut back by 6 bases and J by 8 bases.

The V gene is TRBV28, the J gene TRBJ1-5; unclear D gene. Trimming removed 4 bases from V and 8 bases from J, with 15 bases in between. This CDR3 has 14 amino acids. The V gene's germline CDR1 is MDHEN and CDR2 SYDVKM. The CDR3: CASSSRTAWEPQHF. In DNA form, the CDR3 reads TGTGCCAGCAGTTCCAGGACGGCTTGGGAGCCCCAGCATTTT.

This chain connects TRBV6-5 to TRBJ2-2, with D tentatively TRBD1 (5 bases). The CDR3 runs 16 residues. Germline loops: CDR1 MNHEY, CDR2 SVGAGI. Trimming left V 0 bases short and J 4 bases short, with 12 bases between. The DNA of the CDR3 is TGTGCCAGCAGTTACTCGAGTCAGGGTGGCACCGGGGAGCTGTTTTTT. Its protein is CASSYSSQGGTGELFF.

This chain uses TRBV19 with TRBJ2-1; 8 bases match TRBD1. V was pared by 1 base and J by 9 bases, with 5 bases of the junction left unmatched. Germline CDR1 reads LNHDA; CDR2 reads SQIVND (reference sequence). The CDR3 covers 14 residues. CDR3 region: CASSIGQGAGEQFF. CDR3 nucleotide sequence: TGTGCCAGTAGTATAGGTCAGGGGGCGGGTGAGCAGTTCTTC.

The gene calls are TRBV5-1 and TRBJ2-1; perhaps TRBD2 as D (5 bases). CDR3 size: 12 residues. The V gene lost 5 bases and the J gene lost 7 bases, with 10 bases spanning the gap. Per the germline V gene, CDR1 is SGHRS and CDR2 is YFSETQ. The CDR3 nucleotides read TGCGCCAGCAGAGGACTGCCTAATGAGCAGTTCTTC. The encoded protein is CASRGLPNEQFF.

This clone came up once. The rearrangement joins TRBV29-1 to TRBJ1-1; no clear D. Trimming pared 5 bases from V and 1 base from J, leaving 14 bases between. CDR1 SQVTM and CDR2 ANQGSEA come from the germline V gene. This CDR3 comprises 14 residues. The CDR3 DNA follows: TGCAGCGTTCATGTATACGGAAAGAACACTGAAGCTTTCTTT. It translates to CSVHVYGKNTEAFF. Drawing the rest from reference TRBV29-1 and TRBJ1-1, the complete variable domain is SAVISQKPSRDICQRGTSLTIQCQVDSQVTMMFWYRQQPGQSLTLIATANQGSEATYESGFVIDKFPISRPNLTFSTLTVSNMSPEDSSIYLCSVHVYGKNTEAFFGQGTRLTVV.

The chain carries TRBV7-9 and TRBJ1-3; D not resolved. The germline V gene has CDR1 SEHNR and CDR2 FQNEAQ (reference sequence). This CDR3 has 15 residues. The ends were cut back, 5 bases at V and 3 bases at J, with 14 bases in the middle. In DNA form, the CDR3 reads TGTGCCAGCAGCACGAAAGGTCGTTATGGAAACACCATATATTTT. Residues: CASSTKGRYGNTIYF.

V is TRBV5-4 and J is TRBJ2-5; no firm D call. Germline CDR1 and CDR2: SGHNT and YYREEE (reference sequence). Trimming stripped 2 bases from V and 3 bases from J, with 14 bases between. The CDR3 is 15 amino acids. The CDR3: CASSFQKGREETQYF. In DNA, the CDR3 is TGTGCCAGCAGCTTCCAAAAAGGGCGTGAAGAGACCCAGTACTTC. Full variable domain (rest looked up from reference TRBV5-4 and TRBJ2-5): ETGVTQSPTHLIKTRGQQVTLRCSSQSGHNTVSWYQQALGQGPQFIFQYYREEENGRGNFPPRFSGLQFPNYSSELNVNALELDDSALYLCASSFQKGREETQYFGPGTRLLVL.

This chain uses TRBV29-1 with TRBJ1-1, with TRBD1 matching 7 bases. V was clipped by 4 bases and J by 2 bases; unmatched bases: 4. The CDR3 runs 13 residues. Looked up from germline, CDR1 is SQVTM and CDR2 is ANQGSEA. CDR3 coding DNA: TGCAGCGTTGCGGGACAGCTTAACACTGAAGCTTTCTTT. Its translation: CSVAGQLNTEAFF.

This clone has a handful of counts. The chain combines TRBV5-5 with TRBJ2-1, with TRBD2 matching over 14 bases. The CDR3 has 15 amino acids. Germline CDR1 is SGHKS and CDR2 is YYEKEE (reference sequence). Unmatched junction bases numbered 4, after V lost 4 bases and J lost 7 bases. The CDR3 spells CASSETSGRANEQFF. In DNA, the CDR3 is TGTGCCAGCAGCGAGACTAGCGGGAGGGCAAATGAGCAGTTCTTC.

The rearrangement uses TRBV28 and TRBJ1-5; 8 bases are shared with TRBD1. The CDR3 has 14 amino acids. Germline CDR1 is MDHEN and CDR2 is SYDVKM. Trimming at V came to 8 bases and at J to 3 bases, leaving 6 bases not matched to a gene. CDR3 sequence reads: CASLGQDYNQPQHF. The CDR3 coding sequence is TGTGCCAGCCTGGGACAGGATTACAATCAGCCCCAGCATTTT.

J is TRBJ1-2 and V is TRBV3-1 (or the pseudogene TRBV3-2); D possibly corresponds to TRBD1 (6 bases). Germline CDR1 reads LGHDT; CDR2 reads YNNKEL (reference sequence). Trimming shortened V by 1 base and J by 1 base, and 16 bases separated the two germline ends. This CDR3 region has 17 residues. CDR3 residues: CASSQVGHQGDNYGYTF. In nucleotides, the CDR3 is TGTGCCAGCAGCCAAGTGGGACATCAGGGAGATAACTATGGCTACACCTTC.

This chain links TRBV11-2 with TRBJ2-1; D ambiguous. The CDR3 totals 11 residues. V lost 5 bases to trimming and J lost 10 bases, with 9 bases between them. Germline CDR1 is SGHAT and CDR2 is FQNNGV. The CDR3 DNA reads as TGTGCCAGCAGCCCCTTTGAGGAGCAGTTCTTC. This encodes CASSPFEEQFF.

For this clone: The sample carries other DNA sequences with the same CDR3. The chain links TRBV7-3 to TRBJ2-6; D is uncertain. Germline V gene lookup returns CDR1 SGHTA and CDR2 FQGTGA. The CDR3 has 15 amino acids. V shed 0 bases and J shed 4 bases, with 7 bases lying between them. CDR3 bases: TGTGCCAGCAGCTTAACAGGTTCCGGGGCCAACGTCCTGACTTTC. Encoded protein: CASSLTGSGANVLTF.

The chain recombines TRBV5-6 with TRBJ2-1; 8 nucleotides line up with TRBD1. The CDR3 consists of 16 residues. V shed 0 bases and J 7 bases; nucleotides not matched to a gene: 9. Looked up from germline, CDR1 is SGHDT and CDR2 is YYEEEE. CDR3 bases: TGTGCCAGCAGCTTGGCCAATCAGGGGGCAGGGAATGAGCAGTTCTTC. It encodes CASSLANQGAGNEQFF.